The next 9 T cell receptor beta chains were all read from a single sample in a study of blood T cell repertoires in COVID-19. Profiled with immunoSEQ multiplex PCR; TCRdb holds only in-frame clones, not every one. In the table there are under 300,000 clones, about four fifths of which are singletons. Sequenced input: peripheral blood. Receptor source: an elderly man with acute or convalescent COVID-19.

This clone has only one observation. This rearrangement joins TRBV28 to TRBJ2-7, with 7 bases aligning to TRBD1. The CDR3 is 14 residues long. CDR1 MDHEN and CDR2 SYDVKM come from the germline V gene. V was pared by 10 bases and J by 2 bases, with 11 bases of the junction left unmatched. CDR3 bases: TGTGCCACAAACCCGGGACAGAAAACCTACGAGCAGTACTTC. Amino acids: CATNPGQKTYEQYF.

The chain employs TRBV18 and TRBJ1-5, with a weak D call TRBD1 (5 bases). V lost 5 bases and J 0 bases, leaving 14 bases between the germline ends. This CDR3 comprises 16 residues. CDR1 and CDR2 from the germline V gene are KGHSH and LQKENI. The CDR3 spells CASSETGGYSNQPQHF. In DNA form, the CDR3 reads TGTGCCAGCTCAGAAACGGGGGGTTATAGCAATCAGCCCCAGCATTTT.

The gene calls are TRBV5-1 and TRBJ2-7, with D possibly TRBD1 on 6 matching bases. This CDR3 has 15 amino acids. CDR1 SGHRS and CDR2 YFSETQ come from the germline V gene. V lost 4 bases to trimming and J lost 7 bases, with 21 bases between them. In DNA form, the CDR3 reads TGCGCCAGCAGCCCCGGGTTTCAGGGGAGTCGGGAGCAGTACTTC. Amino acid sequence: CASSPGFQGSREQYF.

V and J are TRBV7-9 and TRBJ2-5; 8 bases are shared with TRBD2. The germline V gene encodes CDR1 SEHNR and CDR2 FQNEAQ (reference sequence). The CDR3 is made up of 16 amino acids. V dropped 5 bases and J dropped 5; count of bases not matched to a gene: 13. CDR3: CASSKGAGTRQETQYF. As DNA, the CDR3 is TGTGCCAGCAGCAAAGGGGCCGGGACTAGGCAGGAGACCCAGTACTTC.

This rearrangement joins TRBV5-1 to TRBJ2-3; D is possibly TRBD2 (7 bases). V shed 4 bases and J shed 5 bases, with 17 bases lying between them. This CDR3 region has 15 residues. The germline V gene encodes CDR1 SGHRS and CDR2 YFSETQ. CDR3 region: CASSPPGAGVDTQYF. The CDR3 DNA is TGCGCCAGCAGCCCCCCGGGGGCGGGAGTAGATACGCAGTATTTT. Using reference TRBV5-1 and TRBJ2-3 for the parts outside the CDR3, the full variable domain is KAGVTQTPRYLIKTRGQQVTLSCSPISGHRSVSWYQQTPGQGLQFLFEYFSETQRNKGNFPGRFSGRQFSNSRSEMNVSTLELGDSALYLCASSPPGAGVDTQYFGPGTRLTVL.

The sample holds one count of this clone. This rearrangement joins TRBV3-1 (or the pseudogene TRBV3-2) to TRBJ2-2; 12 bases match TRBD2. The germline V gene encodes CDR1 LGHDT and CDR2 YNNKEL (reference sequence). V was pared by 5 bases and J by 7 bases, with 8 bases of the junction left unmatched. The CDR3 sequence is 16 residues long. CDR3: CASSLLAGGRGGELFF. CDR3 in DNA: TGTGCCAGCAGCTTACTAGCGGGGGGCCGCGGCGGGGAGCTGTTTTTT.

CDR3 in DNA: TGTGCCAGTAGTATCCCCCTCACAGGGGGCAATGAGCAGTTCTTC. This sequence encodes CASSIPLTGGNEQFF. V gene TRBV19 combines with J gene TRBJ2-1; TRBD1 aligns across 8 bases. The CDR3 is 15 amino acids. V lost 3 bases, J lost 6 bases, and 7 bases stayed unmatched. The germline CDR1 and CDR2 sequences are LNHDA and SQIVND (reference sequence).

Only one count was recorded for this clone. V gene TRBV5-1 combines with J gene TRBJ1-2, with D perhaps TRBD1 (5 bases). This CDR3 has 15 amino acids. Germline V CDR1 and CDR2: SGHRS, YFSETQ. Trimming took 0 bases from V and 0 from J, leaving 9 bases between them. CDR3 region: CASSLGPGSNYGYTF. DNA of the CDR3: TGCGCCAGCAGCTTGGGTCCAGGGTCTAACTATGGCTACACCTTC.

The rearrangement joins TRBV7-2 to TRBJ2-1; no definite D call. Trimming stripped 6 bases from V and 9 bases from J, with 15 bases between. The CDR3 loop spans 13 amino acids. CDR1 and CDR2 from the germline V gene are SGHTA and FQGNSA. The CDR3 bases are TGTGCCAGCAGACAATACCTTGAAGTTGAGCAGTTCTTC. Its translation is CASRQYLEVEQFF.